This entry lists 24 T cell receptor beta chains sequenced from one sample in a study of blood T cell repertoires in COVID-19. The table came from immunoSEQ multiplex PCR; TCRdb's copy has only in-frame clones and leaves some out. The sample holds 100,000 to 150,000 clones, about 77% seen once. Sequences were obtained from peripheral blood. Every receptor here comes from a human donor in a cohort sampled during active COVID-19.

The CDR3 DNA reads TGTGCCAGCAGCACATGGGACACCGGCGCACAAGGTGAGCAGTTCTTC. It encodes CASSTWDTGAQGEQFF. This sequence joins TRBV11-1 and TRBJ2-1, with a possible D match to TRBD1 (6 bases). With 5 bases removed from V and 9 bases from J, the gap between germline ends came to 23 bases. This CDR3 has 16 residues. Germline V CDR1 and CDR2: SGHAT, FQDESV (reference sequence).

The V call is TRBV5-5, the J call TRBJ1-3; 10 bases line up with TRBD1. The CDR3 length is 16 residues. CDR1 is SGHKS, CDR2 YYEKEE, per germline (reference sequence). With 4 bases clipped from V and 2 bases from J, the junction kept 6 bases outside the gene matches. The CDR3 region has the DNA TGTGCCAGCAGCATGACAGGGGGCGCCCCTGGAAACACCATATATTTT. This translates into CASSMTGGAPGNTIYF.

The chain joins TRBV5-5 to TRBJ2-3, with 8 bases matching TRBD1. Trimming took 1 base from V and 6 from J; bases not matched to a gene: 13. The CDR3 spans 17 residues. CDR1 is SGHKS and CDR2 is YYEKEE in the germline V gene (reference sequence). CDR3 coding DNA: TGTGCCAGCAGCTTGTTTCACTTCCAGGGGGCTAGGGATACGCAGTATTTT. Its protein product is CASSLFHFQGARDTQYF.

V usage is TRBV9 and J usage is TRBJ2-3; TRBD2 matches at 13 bases. The CDR3 covers 20 residues. The germline V gene has CDR1 SGDLS and CDR2 YYNGEE. The ends lost 0 bases at V and 2 bases at J; junction bases unmatched: 12. The CDR3, as DNA: TGTGCCAGCAGCGTAGGCATGGGGACTAGCGGGGTACGCACCACAGATACGCAGTATTTT. Translating it yields CASSVGMGTSGVRTTDTQYF.

The V call is TRBV19, the J call TRBJ2-5, with D possibly TRBD2 on 6 matching bases. Trimming stripped 3 bases from V and 3 bases from J, with 14 bases between. Germline V gene lookup returns CDR1 LNHDA and CDR2 SQIVND (reference sequence). This CDR3 contains 15 residues. CDR3 protein: CASSIGGKLEETQYF. DNA for the CDR3: TGTGCCAGTAGTATTGGGGGGAAGTTGGAAGAGACCCAGTACTTC.

This chain links TRBV5-1 with TRBJ1-1; tentative D call: TRBD1 (5 bases). CDR1 is SGHRS, CDR2 YFSETQ, per germline. The CDR3 extends over 15 amino acids. The V end lost 3 bases, the J end lost 3 bases, and 15 bases lay between the germline ends. CDR3: CASSSGIWGDTEAFF. CDR3 bases: TGCGCCAGCAGCTCAGGGATATGGGGGGACACTGAAGCTTTCTTT. The full variable domain, its missing parts supplied by reference TRBV5-1 and TRBJ1-1, is KAGVTQTPRYLIKTRGQQVTLSCSPISGHRSVSWYQQTPGQGLQFLFEYFSETQRNKGNFPGRFSGRQFSNSRSEMNVSTLELGDSALYLCASSSGIWGDTEAFFGQGTRLTVV.

The rearrangement joins TRBV6-2 or TRBV6-3 to TRBJ2-3; D ambiguous. In germline, CDR1 is MNHEY, CDR2 SVGEGT. The CDR3 is made up of 15 amino acids. Trimming cost V 1 base and J 4 bases, with 12 bases left between them. The CDR3 DNA follows: TGTGCCAGCAGTTACTTAAGCTTAGAGGCAGATACGCAGTATTTT. Residues: CASSYLSLEADTQYF.

This sequence joins TRBV9 and TRBJ2-1, with 8 bases that match TRBD2. The germline gives CDR1 SGDLS, CDR2 YYNGEE. J gave up 8 bases and V 2 bases, and 6 bases lay outside the gene matches. There are 14 residues in the CDR3. The CDR3, as DNA: TGTGCCAGCAGCGTTGGCGGGAGGAGCTATGAGCAGTTCTTC. It specifies CASSVGGRSYEQFF.

The chain uses TRBV5-4 and TRBJ2-3, with 9 bases lining up with TRBD2. The CDR3 contains 17 residues. In germline, CDR1 is SGHNT, CDR2 YYREEE (reference sequence). The V and J ends lost 4 bases and 1 base, in that order; junction bases with no gene match: 10. The DNA for the CDR3 is TGTGCCAGCAGCCCTCCGGGACTAGCTATAGGCACAGATACGCAGTATTTT. This gives the protein CASSPPGLAIGTDTQYF.

The rearrangement uses TRBV3-1 (or the pseudogene TRBV3-2) and TRBJ2-5, with TRBD1 as a possible D gene (5 bases). Trimming took off 4 bases at V and 5 bases at J, with 17 bases between the two ends. The germline V gene has CDR1 LGHDT and CDR2 YNNKEL (reference sequence). This CDR3 is 15 amino acids long. The CDR3 here is CASSLRRRGLETQYF. Written as DNA, the CDR3 is TGTGCCAGCAGCCTCCGCAGAAGGGGTTTGGAGACCCAGTACTTC.

This chain joins TRBV24-1 and TRBJ2-3; the D gene is possibly TRBD1 (6 bases). Trimming stripped 7 bases from V and 4 bases from J, with 11 bases between. From germline, CDR1 is KGHDR and CDR2 SFDVKD. The CDR3 extends over 13 amino acids. CDR3 bases: TGTGCCACCAGGCAGGGGAATGCAGATACGCAGTATTTT. It is translated as CATRQGNADTQYF.

The J gene is TRBJ1-2, the V gene TRBV4-3; D is perhaps TRBD1 (5 bases). The germline V gene encodes CDR1 LGHNA and CDR2 YSLEER. V shed 4 bases and J shed 7 bases, with 16 bases lying between them. This CDR3 is built from 14 residues. CDR3: CASSPPGGVGGYTF. CDR3 in DNA: TGCGCCAGCAGCCCCCCCGGGGGGGTGGGTGGCTACACCTTC.

The chain recombines TRBV19 with TRBJ2-5, with D possibly being TRBD2 (5 bases). CDR1 is LNHDA, CDR2 SQIVND, per germline (reference sequence). This CDR3 is built from 12 residues. DNA of the CDR3: TGTGCAACCGGCCCAAGAGGAGGGACCCAGTACTTC. Encoded protein: CATGPRGGTQYF.

The sample holds many counts of this clone. J is TRBJ2-1 and V is TRBV2; TRBD2 aligns across 8 bases. With 8 bases clipped from V and 13 bases from J, the junction kept 13 bases outside the gene matches. The CDR3 is 13 amino acids. CDR1 is SNHLY and CDR2 is FYNNEI in the germline V gene. This chain's CDR3 is CASPFTAGGPQFF. In DNA, the CDR3 is TGTGCCAGCCCGTTTACGGCGGGAGGCCCCCAGTTCTTC.

To note about this clone: The junction does not match germline at one end; this may be a read error. The chain recombines TRBV10-3 with TRBJ2-7, with D tentatively TRBD2 (7 bases). The germline gives CDR1 ENHRY, CDR2 SYGVKD. The CDR3 totals 13 residues. The CDR3 nucleotides are TGTGCCATCAGTGGGAGGGGGGGTCAGGAGGCAGACTTC. It encodes CAISGRGGQEADF.

The V and J genes are TRBV5-8 and TRBJ2-7, with D possibly TRBD1 on 6 matching bases. CDR1 is SGHTS, CDR2 YDEGEE, per germline. Trimming stripped 7 bases from V and 2 bases from J, with 19 bases between. This CDR3 spans 15 amino acids. For the CDR3, the DNA is TGTGCCAGCCGGGCCCTCGGTAGGGGGACCTACGAGCAGTACTTC. This sequence encodes CASRALGRGTYEQYF.

This chain connects TRBV7-9 to TRBJ2-7, with a possible D match to TRBD1 (5 bases). V lost 5 bases, J lost 3 bases, and 17 bases lay in between. Germline-derived CDR1 and CDR2 are SEHNR and FQNEAQ (reference sequence). This CDR3 comprises 15 residues. The CDR3 loop reads CASSPPGQIIYEQYF. CDR3 sequence (DNA): TGTGCCAGCAGCCCCCCCGGACAAATTATCTACGAGCAGTACTTC.

The chain has TRBV4-3 and TRBJ2-2; D perhaps matches TRBD2 (6 bases). Deletions cut 1 base from V and 4 bases from J, with 10 bases between. The CDR3 runs to 15 residues. Germline V CDR1 and CDR2: LGHNA, YSLEER. CDR3: CASSQAGLITGELFF. CDR3 nucleotide sequence: TGCGCCAGCAGCCAAGCGGGACTTATCACCGGGGAGCTGTTTTTT.

V gene TRBV10-3 combines with J gene TRBJ2-1; perhaps TRBD1 as D (6 bases). The CDR3 totals 14 residues. From germline, CDR1 is ENHRY and CDR2 SYGVKD. V gave up 9 bases and J gave up 10 bases, with 22 bases separating them. The CDR3 loop reads CAIRDTQGPMEQFF. CDR3 DNA sequence: TGTGCCATTCGGGACACGCAGGGACCAATGGAGCAGTTCTTC.

The V and J genes are TRBV5-6 and TRBJ2-7, with 7 bases aligning to TRBD1. The CDR3 totals 13 residues. Germline V gene lookup returns CDR1 SGHDT and CDR2 YYEEEE. Trimming at V came to 2 bases and at J to 3 bases, leaving 2 bases not matched to a gene. The CDR3 loop reads CASSFWDSYEQYF. The CDR3 coding sequence is TGTGCCAGCAGCTTCTGGGACAGCTACGAGCAGTACTTC.

V and J are TRBV5-1 and TRBJ1-2, with D possibly matching TRBD1 (6 bases). CDR1 SGHRS and CDR2 YFSETQ come from the germline V gene. The CDR3 runs 14 residues. Trimming removed 2 bases from V and 5 bases from J, with 13 bases in between. The CDR3 protein is CASSFTGFRYGYTF. CDR3 DNA: TGCGCCAGCAGCTTCACAGGGTTCCGGTATGGCTACACCTTC.

V is TRBV4-2 and J is TRBJ1-6; possible D gene TRBD1, 6 bases. The germline V gene encodes CDR1 LGHNA and CDR2 YNFKEQ. The CDR3 has 15 residues. V was pared by 5 bases and J by 6 bases, with 14 bases between. The CDR3 protein is CASSMGEGGNSPLHF. For the CDR3, the DNA is TGTGCCAGCAGCATGGGGGAGGGGGGTAATTCACCCCTCCACTTT.

The chain has TRBV18 and TRBJ1-5; perhaps TRBD1 as D (5 bases). With 5 bases removed from V and 7 bases from J, the gap between germline ends came to 15 bases. Germline CDR1 reads KGHSH; CDR2 reads LQKENI. The CDR3 covers 14 residues. Here the CDR3 DNA reads TGTGCCAGCTCAGGGGCCGTAGGGCGGCAGCCCCAGCATTTT. Protein: CASSGAVGRQPQHF.

This chain uses TRBV10-2 with TRBJ2-1; TRBD1 might be the D (6 bases). The CDR3 is 12 residues long. Trimming left V 9 bases short and J 7 bases short, with 13 bases between. The V gene's germline CDR1 is WSHSY and CDR2 SAAADI. The CDR3 region has the DNA TGCGCCAGTGGGGACACCGGGAATGAGCAGTTCTTC. Translated, it gives CASGDTGNEQFF.